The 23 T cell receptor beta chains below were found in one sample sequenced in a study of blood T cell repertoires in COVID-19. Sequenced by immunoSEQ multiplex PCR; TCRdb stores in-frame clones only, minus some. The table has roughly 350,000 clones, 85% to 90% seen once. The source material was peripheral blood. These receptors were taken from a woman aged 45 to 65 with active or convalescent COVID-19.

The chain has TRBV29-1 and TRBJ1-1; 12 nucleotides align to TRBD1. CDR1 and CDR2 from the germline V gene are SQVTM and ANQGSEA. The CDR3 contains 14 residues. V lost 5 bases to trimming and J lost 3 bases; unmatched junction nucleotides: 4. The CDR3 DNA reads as TGCAGCGTTTGGGACAGGGGGCTGGACACTGAAGCTTTCTTT. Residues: CSVWDRGLDTEAFF.

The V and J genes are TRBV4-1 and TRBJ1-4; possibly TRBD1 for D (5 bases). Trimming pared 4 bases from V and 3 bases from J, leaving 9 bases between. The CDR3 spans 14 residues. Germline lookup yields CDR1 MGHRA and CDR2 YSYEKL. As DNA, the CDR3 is TGCGCCAGCAGCCGCGGGGACTCTAATGAAAAACTGTTTTTT. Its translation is CASSRGDSNEKLFF.

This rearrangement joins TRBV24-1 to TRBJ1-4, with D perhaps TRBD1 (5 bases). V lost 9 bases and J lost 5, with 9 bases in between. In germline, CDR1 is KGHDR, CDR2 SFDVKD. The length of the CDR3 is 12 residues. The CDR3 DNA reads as TGTGCCACCTGGGGGGACAATGAAAAACTGTTTTTT. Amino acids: CATWGDNEKLFF.

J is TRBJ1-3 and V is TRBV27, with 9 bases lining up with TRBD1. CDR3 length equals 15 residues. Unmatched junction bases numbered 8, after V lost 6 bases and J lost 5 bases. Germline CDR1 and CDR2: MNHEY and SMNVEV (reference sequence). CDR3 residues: CASSPGTGNRNTIYF. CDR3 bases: TGTGCCAGCAGCCCCGGGACAGGGAACCGAAACACCATATATTTT.

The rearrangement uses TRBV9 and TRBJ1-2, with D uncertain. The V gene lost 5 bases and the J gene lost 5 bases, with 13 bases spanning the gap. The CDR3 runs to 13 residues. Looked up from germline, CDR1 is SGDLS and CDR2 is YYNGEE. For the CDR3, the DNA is TGTGCCAGCAGTGCGGGGTTACCTTATGGCTACACCTTC. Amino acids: CASSAGLPYGYTF.

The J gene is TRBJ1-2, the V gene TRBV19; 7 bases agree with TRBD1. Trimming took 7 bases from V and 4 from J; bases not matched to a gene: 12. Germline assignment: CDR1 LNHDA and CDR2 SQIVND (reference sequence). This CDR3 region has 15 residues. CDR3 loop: CASTRISWDSYGYTF. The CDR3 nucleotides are TGTGCCAGTACCCGCATTTCGTGGGACAGCTATGGCTACACCTTC.

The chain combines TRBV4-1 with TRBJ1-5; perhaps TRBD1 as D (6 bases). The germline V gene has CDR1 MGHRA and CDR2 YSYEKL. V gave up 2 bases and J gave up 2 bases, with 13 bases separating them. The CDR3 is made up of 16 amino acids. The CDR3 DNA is TGCGCCAGCAGCCAAACCCGGGACACCGGCAATCAGCCCCAGCATTTT. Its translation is CASSQTRDTGNQPQHF.

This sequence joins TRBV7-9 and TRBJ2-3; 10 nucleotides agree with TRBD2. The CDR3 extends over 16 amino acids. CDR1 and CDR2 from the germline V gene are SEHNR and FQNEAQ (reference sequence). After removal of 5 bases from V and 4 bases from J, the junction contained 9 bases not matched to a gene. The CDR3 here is CASSLGLAGESDTQYF. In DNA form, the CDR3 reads TGTGCCAGCAGCCTGGGGCTAGCGGGAGAGTCAGATACGCAGTATTTT.

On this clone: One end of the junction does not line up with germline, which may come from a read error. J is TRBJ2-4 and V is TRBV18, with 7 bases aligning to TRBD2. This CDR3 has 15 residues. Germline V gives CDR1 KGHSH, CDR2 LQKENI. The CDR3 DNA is TGTGCCAGCTCATCACCCGGGACTACGAAAAACATTCAGTACTTC. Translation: CASSSPGTTKNIQYF. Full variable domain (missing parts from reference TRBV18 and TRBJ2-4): NAGVMQNPRHLVRRRGQEARLRCSPMKGHSHVYWYRQLPEEGLKFMVYLQKENIIDESGMPKERFSAEFPKEGPSILRIQQVVRGDSAAYFCASSSPGTTKNIQYFGAGTRLSVL.

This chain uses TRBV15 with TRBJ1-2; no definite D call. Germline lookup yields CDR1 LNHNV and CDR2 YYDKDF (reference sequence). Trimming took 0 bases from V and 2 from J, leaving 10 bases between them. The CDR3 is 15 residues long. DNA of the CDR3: TGTGCCACCAGCAGAGATGCAGGAAAGAACTATGGCTACACCTTC. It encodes CATSRDAGKNYGYTF. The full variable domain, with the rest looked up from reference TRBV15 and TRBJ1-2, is DAMVIQNPRYQVTQFGKPVTLSCSQTLNHNVMYWYQQKSSQAPKLLFHYYDKDFNNEADTPDNFQSRRPNTSFCFLDIRSPGLGDTAMYLCATSRDAGKNYGYTFGSGTRLTVV.

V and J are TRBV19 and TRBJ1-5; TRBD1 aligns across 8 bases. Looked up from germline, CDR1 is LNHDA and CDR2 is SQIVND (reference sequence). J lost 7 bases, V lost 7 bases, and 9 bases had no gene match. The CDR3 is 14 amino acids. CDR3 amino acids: CASNTDRVEQPQHF. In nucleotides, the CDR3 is TGTGCCAGTAATACGGACAGGGTCGAACAGCCCCAGCATTTT.

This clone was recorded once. The CDR3 bases are TGTGCCAGCAGTTACTCGCCAGGGGTTCTTCCTGAAGCTTTCTTT. This encodes CASSYSPGVLPEAFF. The chain links TRBV6-5 to TRBJ1-1; D might be TRBD1 (6 bases). Germline CDR1 is MNHEY and CDR2 is SVGAGI. CDR3 length equals 15 residues. Between the trimmed V and J ends, which lost 0 bases and 6 bases, there was a span of 14 bases.

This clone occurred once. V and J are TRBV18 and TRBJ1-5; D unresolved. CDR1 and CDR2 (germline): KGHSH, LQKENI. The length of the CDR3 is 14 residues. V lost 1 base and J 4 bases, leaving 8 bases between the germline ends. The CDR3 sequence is CASSPRAANQPQHF. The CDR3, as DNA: TGTGCCAGCTCACCACGGGCAGCTAATCAGCCCCAGCATTTT.

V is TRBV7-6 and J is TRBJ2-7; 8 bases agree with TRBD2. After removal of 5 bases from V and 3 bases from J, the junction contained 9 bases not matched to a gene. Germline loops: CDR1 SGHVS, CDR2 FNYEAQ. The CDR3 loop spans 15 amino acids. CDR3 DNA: TGTGCCAGCAGCCAGGGACGGGGGGGGTTCTACGAGCAGTACTTC. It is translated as CASSQGRGGFYEQYF.

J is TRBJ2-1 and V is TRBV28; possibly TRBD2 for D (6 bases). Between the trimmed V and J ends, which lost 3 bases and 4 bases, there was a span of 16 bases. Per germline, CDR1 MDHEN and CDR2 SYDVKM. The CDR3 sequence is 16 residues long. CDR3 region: CASSFAGTPSYNEQFF. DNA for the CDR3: TGTGCCAGCAGTTTTGCCGGGACTCCCTCTTACAATGAGCAGTTCTTC.

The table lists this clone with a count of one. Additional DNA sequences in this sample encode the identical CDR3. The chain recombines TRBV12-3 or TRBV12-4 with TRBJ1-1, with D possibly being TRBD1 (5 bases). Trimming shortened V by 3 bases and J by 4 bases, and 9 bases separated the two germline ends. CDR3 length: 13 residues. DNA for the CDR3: TGTGCCAGCAGTTTGAACGGGGGCACTGAAGCTTTCTTT. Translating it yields CASSLNGGTEAFF.

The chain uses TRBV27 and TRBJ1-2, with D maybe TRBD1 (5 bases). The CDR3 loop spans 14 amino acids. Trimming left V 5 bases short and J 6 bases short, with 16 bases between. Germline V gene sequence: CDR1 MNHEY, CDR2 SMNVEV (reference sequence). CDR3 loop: CASSVNSGGDGYTF. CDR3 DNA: TGTGCCAGCAGTGTCAACTCGGGGGGGGATGGCTACACCTTC.

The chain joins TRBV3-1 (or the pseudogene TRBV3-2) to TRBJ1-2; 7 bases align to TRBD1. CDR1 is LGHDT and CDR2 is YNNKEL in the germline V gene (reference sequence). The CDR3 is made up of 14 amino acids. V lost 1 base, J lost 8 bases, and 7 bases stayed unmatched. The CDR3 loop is CASSQAGQVGGYTF. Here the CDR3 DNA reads TGTGCCAGCAGCCAAGCTGGACAGGTAGGAGGCTACACCTTC.

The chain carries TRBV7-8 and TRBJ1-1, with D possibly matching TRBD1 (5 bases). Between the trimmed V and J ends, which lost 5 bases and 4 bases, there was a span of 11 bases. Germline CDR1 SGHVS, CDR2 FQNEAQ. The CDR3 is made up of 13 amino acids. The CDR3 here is CASSIGGGTEAFF. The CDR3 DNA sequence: TGTGCCAGCAGCATCGGGGGGGGCACTGAAGCTTTCTTT.

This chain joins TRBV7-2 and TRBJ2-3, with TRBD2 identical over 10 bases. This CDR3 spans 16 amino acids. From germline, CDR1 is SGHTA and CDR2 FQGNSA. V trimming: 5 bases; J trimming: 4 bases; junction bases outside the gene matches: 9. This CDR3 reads CASSRLAGDVADTQYF. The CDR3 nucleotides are TGTGCCAGCAGCCGGCTAGCGGGGGACGTCGCAGATACGCAGTATTTT.

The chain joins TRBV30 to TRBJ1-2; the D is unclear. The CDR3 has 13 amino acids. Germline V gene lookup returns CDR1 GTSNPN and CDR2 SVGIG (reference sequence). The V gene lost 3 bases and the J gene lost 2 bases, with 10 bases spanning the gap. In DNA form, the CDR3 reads TGTGCCTGGAGCCTGGGAGCCAACTATGGCTACACCTTC. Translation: CAWSLGANYGYTF.

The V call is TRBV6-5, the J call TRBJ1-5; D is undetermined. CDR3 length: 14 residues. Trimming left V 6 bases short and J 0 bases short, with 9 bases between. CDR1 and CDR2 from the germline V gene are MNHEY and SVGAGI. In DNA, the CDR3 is TGTGCCAGCAGCTTGACATCTAGCAATCAGCCCCAGCATTTT. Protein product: CASSLTSSNQPQHF.

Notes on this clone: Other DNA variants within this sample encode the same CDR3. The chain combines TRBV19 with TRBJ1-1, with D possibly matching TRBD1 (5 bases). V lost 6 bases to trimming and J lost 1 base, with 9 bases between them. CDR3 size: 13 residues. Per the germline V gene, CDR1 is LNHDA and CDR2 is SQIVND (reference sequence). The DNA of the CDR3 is TGTGCCAGTAGCCCCGGGGGGAACACTGAAGCTTTCTTT. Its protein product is CASSPGGNTEAFF.